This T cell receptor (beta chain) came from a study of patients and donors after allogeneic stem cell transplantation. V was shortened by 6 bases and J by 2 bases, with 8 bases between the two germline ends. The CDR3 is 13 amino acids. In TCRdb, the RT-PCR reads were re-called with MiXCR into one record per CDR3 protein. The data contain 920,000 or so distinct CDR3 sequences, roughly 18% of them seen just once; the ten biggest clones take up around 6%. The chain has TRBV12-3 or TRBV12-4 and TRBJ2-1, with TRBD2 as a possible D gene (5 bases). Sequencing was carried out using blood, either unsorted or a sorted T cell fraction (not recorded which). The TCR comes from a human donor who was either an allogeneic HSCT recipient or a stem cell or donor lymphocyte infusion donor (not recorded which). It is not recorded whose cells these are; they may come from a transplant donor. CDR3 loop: CASRERAYNEQFF. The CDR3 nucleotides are TGTGCCAGCAGGGAGAGGGCCTACAATGAGCAGTTCTTC.